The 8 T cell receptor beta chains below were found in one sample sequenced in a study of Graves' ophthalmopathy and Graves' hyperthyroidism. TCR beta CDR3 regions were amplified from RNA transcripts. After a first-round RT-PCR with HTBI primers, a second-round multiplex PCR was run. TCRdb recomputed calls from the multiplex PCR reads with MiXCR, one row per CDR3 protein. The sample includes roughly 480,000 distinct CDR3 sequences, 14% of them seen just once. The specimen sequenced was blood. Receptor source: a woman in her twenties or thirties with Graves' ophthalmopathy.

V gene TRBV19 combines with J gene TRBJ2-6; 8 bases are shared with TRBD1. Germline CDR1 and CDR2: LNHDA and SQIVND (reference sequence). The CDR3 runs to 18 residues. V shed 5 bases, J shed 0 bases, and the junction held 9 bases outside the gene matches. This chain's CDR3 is CASSVPGQALSGANVLTF. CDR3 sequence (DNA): TGTGCCAGTAGTGTCCCGGGACAGGCGCTCTCTGGGGCCAACGTCCTGACTTTC.

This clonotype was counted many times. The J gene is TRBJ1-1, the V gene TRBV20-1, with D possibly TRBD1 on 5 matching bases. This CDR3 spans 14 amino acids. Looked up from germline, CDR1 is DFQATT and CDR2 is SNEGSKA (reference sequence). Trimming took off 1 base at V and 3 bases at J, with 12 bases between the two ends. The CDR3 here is CSARAGVGHTEAFF. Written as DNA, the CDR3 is TGCAGTGCTAGAGCTGGGGTGGGGCACACTGAAGCTTTCTTT.

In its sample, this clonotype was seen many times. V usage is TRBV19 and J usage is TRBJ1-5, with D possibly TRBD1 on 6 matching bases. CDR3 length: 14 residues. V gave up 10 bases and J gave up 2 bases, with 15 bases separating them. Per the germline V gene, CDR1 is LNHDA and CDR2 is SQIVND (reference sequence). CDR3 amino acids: CATTGFFGNQPQHF. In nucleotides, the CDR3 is TGTGCCACCACAGGGTTTTTTGGCAATCAGCCCCAGCATTTT. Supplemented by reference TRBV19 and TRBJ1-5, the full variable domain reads DGGITQSPKYLFRKEGQNVTLSCEQNLNHDAMYWYRQDPGQGLRLIYYSQIVNDFQKGDIAEGYSVSREKKESFPLTVTSAQKNPTAFYLCATTGFFGNQPQHFGDGTRLSIL.

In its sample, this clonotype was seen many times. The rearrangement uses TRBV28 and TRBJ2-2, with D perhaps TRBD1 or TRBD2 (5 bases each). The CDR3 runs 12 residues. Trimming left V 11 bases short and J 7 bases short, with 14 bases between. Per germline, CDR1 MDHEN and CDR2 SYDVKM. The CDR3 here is CAAHRGFGELFF. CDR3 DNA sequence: TGTGCCGCCCATCGGGGCTTCGGGGAGCTGTTTTTT.

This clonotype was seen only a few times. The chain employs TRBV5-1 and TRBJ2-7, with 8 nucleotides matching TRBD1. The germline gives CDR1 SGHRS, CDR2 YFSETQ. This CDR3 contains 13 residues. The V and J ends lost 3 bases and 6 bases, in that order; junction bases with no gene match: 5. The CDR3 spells CASSWTGRSEQYF. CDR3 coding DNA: TGCGCCAGCAGCTGGACAGGGAGGTCCGAGCAGTACTTC.

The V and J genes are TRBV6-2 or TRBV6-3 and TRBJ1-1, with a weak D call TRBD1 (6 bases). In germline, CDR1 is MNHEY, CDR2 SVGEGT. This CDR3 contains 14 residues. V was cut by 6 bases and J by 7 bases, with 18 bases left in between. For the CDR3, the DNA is TGTGCCAGCAGCAAGAGGACGGGGGGCGATGAAGCTTTCTTT. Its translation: CASSKRTGGDEAFF.

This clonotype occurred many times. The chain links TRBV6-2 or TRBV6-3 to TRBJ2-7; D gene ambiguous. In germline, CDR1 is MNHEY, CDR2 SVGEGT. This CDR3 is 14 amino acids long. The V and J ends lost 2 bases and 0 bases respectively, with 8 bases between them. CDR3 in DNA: TGTGCCAGCAGTTACGTGACGCTCTCCTACGAGCAGTACTTC. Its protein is CASSYVTLSYEQYF.

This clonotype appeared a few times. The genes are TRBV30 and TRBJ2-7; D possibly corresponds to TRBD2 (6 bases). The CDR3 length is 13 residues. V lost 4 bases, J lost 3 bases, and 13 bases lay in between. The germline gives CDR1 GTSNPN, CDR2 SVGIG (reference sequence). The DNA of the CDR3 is TGTGCCTGGACCTCGGGACTTATCTACGAGCAGTACTTC. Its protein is CAWTSGLIYEQYF.